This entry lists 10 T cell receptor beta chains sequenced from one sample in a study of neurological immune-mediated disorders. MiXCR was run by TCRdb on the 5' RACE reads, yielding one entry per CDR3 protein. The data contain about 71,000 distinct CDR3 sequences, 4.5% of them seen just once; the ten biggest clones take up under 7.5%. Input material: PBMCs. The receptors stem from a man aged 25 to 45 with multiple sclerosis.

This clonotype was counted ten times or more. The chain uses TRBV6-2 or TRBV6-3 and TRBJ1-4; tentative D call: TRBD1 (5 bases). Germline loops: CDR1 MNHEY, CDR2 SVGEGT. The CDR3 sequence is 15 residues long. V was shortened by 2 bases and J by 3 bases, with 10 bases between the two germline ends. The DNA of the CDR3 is TGTGCCAGCAGTTACAGTGGGACGGCTAATGAAAAACTGTTTTTT. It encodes CASSYSGTANEKLFF.

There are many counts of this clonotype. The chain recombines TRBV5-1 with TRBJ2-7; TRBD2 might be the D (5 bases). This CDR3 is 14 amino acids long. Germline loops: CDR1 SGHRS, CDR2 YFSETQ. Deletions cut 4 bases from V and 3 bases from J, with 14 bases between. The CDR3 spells CASSAPGNYYEQYF. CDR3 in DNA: TGCGCCAGCAGCGCCCCCGGGAACTACTACGAGCAGTACTTC.

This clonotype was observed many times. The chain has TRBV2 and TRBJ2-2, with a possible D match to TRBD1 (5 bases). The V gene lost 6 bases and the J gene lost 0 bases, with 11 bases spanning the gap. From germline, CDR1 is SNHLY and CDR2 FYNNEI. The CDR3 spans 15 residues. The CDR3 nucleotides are TGTGCCAGCAGGAATGGACATTCGAACACCGGGGAGCTGTTTTTT. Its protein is CASRNGHSNTGELFF.

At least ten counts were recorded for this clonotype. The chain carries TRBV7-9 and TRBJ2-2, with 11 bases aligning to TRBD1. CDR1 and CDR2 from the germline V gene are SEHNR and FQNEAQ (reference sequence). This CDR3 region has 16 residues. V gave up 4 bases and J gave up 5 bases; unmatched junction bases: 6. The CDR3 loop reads CASSSRDRGGTGELFF. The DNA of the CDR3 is TGTGCCAGCAGCTCAAGGGACAGGGGGGGGACCGGGGAGCTGTTTTTT.

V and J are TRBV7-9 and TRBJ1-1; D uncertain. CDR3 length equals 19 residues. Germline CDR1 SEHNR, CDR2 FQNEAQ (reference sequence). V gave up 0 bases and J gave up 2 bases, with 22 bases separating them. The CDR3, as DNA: TGTGCCAGCAGCTTAGCGCCCGTTTCTGGCAGACGAAAAAACACTGAAGCTTTCTTT. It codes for CASSLAPVSGRRKNTEAFF.

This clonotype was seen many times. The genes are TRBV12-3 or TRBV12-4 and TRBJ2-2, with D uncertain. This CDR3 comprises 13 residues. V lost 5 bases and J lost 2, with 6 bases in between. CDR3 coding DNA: TGTGCCAGCAGTAGCATCAACACCGGGGAGCTGTTTTTT. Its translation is CASSSINTGELFF.

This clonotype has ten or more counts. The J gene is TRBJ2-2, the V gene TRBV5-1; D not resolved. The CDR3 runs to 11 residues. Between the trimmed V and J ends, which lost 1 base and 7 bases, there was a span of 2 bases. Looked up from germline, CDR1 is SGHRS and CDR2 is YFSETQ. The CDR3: CASSLLGELFF. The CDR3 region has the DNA TGCGCCAGCAGCTTGCTCGGGGAGCTGTTTTTT.

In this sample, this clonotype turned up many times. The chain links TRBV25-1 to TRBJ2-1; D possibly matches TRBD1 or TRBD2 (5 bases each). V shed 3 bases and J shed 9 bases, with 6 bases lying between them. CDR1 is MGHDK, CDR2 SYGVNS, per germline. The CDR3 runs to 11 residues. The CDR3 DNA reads TGTGCCAGCAGTGATGGGGGTGAGCAGTTCTTC. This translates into CASSDGGEQFF.

This CDR3 reads CASSLGFRDSPNYGYTF. The CDR3 bases are TGCGCCAGCAGCTTGGGATTTCGGGACAGCCCTAACTATGGCTACACCTTC. The rearrangement links TRBV5-1 to TRBJ1-2, with 7 bases that match TRBD1. Germline V CDR1 and CDR2: SGHRS, YFSETQ. The CDR3 runs to 17 residues. V trimming: 0 bases; J trimming: 0 bases; junction bases outside the gene matches: 8.

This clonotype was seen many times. CDR3 amino acids: CATSDPPGLATYTQYF. CDR3 sequence (DNA): TGTGCCACCAGTGATCCGCCGGGACTAGCGACATATACGCAGTATTTT. The chain is built from TRBV24-1 and TRBJ2-3; 10 bases are a match to TRBD2. Germline-derived CDR1 and CDR2 are KGHDR and SFDVKD. The CDR3 runs to 16 residues. V gave up 3 bases and J gave up 7 bases; unmatched junction bases: 9.